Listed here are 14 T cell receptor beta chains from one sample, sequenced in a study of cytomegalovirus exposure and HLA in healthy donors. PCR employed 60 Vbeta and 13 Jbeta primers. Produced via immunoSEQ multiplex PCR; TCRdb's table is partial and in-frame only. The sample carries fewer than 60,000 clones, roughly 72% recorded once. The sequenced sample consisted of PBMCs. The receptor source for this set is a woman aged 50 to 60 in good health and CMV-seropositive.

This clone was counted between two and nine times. The CDR3: CASRRTGIGEQYF. As DNA, the CDR3 is TGTGCCAGCCGAAGGACAGGGATTGGCGAGCAGTACTTC. The rearrangement uses TRBV2 and TRBJ2-7; 8 nucleotides match TRBD1. Germline trimming cut 8 bases from V and 6 bases from J; bases unmatched to any gene: 9. Per germline, CDR1 SNHLY and CDR2 FYNNEI. This CDR3 is built from 13 residues.

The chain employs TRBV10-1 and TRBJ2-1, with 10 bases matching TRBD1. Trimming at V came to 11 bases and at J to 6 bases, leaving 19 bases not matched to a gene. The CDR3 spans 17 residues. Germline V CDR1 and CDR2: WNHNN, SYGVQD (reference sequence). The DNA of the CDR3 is TGCGCCTTGTACGGACAGGGGGTGTACCATCTACGCAATGAGCAGTTCTTC. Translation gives CALYGQGVYHLRNEQFF.

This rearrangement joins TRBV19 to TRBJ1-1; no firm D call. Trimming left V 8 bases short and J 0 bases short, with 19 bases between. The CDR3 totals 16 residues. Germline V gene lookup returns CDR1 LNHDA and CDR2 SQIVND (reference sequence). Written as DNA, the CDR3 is TGTGCCAGTTCAGATCCGGGTTCCTCGGTGAACACTGAAGCTTTCTTT. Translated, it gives CASSDPGSSVNTEAFF.

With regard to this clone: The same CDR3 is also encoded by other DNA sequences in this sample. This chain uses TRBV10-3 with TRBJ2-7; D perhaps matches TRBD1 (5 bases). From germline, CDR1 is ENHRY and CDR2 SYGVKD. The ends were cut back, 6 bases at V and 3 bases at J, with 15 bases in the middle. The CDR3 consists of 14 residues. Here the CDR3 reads CAIRAGHSNYEQYF. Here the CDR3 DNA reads TGTGCCATCAGGGCAGGACACAGCAACTACGAGCAGTACTTC.

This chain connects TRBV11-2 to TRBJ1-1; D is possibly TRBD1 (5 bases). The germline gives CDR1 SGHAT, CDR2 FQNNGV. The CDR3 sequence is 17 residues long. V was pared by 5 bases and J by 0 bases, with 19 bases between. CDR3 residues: CASSRTYIDSMNTEAFF. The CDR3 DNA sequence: TGTGCCAGCAGCCGGACATATATCGACAGCATGAACACTGAAGCTTTCTTT.

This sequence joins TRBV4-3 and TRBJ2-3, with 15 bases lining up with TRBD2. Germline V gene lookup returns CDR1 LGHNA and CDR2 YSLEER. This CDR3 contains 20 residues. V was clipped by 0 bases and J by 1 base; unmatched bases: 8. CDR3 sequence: CASSQDPPGLAGGRTDTQYF. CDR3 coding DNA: TGCGCCAGCAGCCAAGACCCTCCGGGACTAGCGGGAGGACGCACAGATACGCAGTATTTT.

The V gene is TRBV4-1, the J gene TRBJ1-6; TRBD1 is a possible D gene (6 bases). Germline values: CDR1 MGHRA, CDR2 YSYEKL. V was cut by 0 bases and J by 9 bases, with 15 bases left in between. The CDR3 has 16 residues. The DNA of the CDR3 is TGCGCCAGCAGCCAAGATCCGCAGGGGCGAGGTTCACCCCTCCACTTT. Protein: CASSQDPQGRGSPLHF.

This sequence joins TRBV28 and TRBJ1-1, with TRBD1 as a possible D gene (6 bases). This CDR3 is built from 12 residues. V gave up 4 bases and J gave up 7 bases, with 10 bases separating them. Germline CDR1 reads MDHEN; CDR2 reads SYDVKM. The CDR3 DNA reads TGTGCCAGCAGTTATACAGGGCTTGAAGCTTTCTTT. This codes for CASSYTGLEAFF.

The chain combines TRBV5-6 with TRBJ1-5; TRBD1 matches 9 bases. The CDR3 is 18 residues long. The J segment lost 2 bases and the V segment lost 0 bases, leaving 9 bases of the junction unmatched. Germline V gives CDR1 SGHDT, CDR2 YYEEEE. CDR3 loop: CASSLEGQGRYGNQPQHF. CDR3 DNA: TGTGCCAGCAGCTTGGAGGGACAGGGACGCTATGGCAATCAGCCCCAGCATTTT.

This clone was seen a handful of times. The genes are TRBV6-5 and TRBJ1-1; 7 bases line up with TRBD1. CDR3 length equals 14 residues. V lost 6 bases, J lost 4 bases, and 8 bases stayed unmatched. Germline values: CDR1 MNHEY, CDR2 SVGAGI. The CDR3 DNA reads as TGTGCCAGCAGACTACCGGGACAGCCCACTGAAGCTTTCTTT. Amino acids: CASRLPGQPTEAFF.

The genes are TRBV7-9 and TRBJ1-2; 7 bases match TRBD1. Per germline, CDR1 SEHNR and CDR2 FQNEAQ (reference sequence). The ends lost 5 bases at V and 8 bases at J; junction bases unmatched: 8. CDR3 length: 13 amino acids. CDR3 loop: CASSRQGTMGYTF. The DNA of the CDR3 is TGTGCCAGCAGCCGACAGGGAACTATGGGCTACACCTTC.

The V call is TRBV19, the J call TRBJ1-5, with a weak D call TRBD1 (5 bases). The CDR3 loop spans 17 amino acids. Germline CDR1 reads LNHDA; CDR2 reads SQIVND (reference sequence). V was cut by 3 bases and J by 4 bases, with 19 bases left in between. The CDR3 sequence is CASSIGVRGTPNQPQHF. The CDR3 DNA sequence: TGTGCCAGTAGTATTGGGGTTCGCGGGACCCCGAATCAGCCCCAGCATTTT.

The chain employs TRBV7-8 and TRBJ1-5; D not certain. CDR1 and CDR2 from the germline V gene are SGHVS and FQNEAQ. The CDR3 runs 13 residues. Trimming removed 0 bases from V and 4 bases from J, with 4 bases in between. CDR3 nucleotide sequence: TGTGCCAGCAGCTTAGCCCAAAATCAGCCCCAGCATTTT. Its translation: CASSLAQNQPQHF.

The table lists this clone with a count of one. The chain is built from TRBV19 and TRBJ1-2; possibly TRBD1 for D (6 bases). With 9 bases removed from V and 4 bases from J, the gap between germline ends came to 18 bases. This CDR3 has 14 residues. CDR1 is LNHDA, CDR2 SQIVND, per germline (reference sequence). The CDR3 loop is CASQTGQGIYGYTF. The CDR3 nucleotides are TGTGCCAGCCAGACAGGCCAAGGGATCTATGGCTACACCTTC.